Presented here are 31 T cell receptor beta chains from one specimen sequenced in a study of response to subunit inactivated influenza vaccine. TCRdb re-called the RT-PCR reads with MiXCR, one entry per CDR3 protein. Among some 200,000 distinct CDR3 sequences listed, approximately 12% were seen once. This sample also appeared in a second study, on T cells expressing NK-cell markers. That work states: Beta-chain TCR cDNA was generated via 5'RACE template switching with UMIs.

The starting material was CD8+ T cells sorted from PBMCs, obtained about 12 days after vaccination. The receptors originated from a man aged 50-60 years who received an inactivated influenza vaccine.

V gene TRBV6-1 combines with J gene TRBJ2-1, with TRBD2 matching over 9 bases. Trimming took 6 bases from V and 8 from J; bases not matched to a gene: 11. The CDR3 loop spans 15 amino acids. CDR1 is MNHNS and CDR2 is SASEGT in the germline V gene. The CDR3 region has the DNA TGTGCCAGCAGCGAGTTCGGACTAGCGTTCGATGAGCAGTTCTTC. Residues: CASSEFGLAFDEQFF.

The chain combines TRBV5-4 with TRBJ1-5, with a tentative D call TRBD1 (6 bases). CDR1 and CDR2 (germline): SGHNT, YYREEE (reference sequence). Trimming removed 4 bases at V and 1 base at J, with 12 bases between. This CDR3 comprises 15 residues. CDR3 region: CASSTDGQSNQPQHF. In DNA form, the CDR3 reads TGTGCCAGCAGCACCGACGGACAGAGCAATCAGCCCCAGCATTTT. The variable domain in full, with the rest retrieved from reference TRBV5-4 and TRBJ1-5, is ETGVTQSPTHLIKTRGQQVTLRCSSQSGHNTVSWYQQALGQGPQFIFQYYREEENGRGNFPPRFSGLQFPNYSSELNVNALELDDSALYLCASSTDGQSNQPQHFGDGTRLSIL.

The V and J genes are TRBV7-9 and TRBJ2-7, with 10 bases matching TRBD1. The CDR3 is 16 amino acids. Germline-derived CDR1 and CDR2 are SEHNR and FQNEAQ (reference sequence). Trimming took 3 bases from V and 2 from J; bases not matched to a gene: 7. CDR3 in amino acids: CASSFSTGTGAYEQYF. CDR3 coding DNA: TGTGCCAGCAGCTTTTCAACCGGGACAGGGGCCTACGAGCAGTACTTC.

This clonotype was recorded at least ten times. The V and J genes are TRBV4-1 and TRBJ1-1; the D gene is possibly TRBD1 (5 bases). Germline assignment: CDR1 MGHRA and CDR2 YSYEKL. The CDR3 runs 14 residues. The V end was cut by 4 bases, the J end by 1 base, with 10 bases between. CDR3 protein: CASSLGTANTEAFF. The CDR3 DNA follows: TGCGCCAGCAGCCTCGGGACGGCGAACACTGAAGCTTTCTTT.

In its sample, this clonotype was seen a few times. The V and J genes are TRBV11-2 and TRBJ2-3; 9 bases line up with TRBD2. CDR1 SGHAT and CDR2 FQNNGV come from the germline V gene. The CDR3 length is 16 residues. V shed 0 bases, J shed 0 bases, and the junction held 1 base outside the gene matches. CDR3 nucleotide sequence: TGTGCCAGCAGCTTAGATCTAGCGGGGAGCACAGATACGCAGTATTTT. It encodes CASSLDLAGSTDTQYF. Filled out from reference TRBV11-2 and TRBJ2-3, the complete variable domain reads EAGVAQSPRYKIIEKRQSVAFWCNPISGHATLYWYQQILGQGPKLLIQFQNNGVVDDSQLPKDRFSAERLKGVDSTLKIQPAKLEDSAVYLCASSLDLAGSTDTQYFGPGTRLTVL.

The CDR3 spells CSARRQATSEKLFF. In DNA form, the CDR3 reads TGCAGTGCTAGAAGACAGGCAACGAGCGAAAAACTGTTTTTT. The chain uses TRBV20-1 and TRBJ1-4, with D possibly TRBD1 on 6 matching bases. CDR1 is DFQATT, CDR2 SNEGSKA, per germline (reference sequence). The CDR3 is made up of 14 amino acids. The germline V and J ends were trimmed by 2 bases and 8 bases, with 15 bases remaining between them.

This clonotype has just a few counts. This CDR3 reads CATSDPGQGDVDTQYF. The CDR3 DNA reads as TGTGCCACCAGTGATCCGGGACAGGGGGATGTAGATACGCAGTATTTT. The chain carries TRBV24-1 and TRBJ2-3; TRBD1 agrees at 11 bases. Germline-derived CDR1 and CDR2 are KGHDR and SFDVKD. This CDR3 has 16 residues. V trimming: 3 bases; J trimming: 5 bases; junction bases outside the gene matches: 6.

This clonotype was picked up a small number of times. The DNA for the CDR3 is TGTGCCAGCAGACAATCCGGGACAGGGGGCGCGGATGAGCAGTTCTTC. Translating it yields CASRQSGTGGADEQFF. The rearrangement joins TRBV5-6 to TRBJ2-1, with 12 nucleotides matching TRBD1. Germline V gene lookup returns CDR1 SGHDT and CDR2 YYEEEE. The V gene end was trimmed by 5 bases and the J gene end by 8 bases; junction bases not matched to a gene: 11. This CDR3 spans 16 amino acids.

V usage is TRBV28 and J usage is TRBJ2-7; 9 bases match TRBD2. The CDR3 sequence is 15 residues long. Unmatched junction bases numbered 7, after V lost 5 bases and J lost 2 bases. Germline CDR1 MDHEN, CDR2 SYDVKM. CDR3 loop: CASSPPSGATYEQYF. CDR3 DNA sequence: TGTGCCAGCAGTCCGCCTAGCGGGGCCACCTACGAGCAGTACTTC.

The CDR3 DNA follows: TGCGCCAGCAGCCAATTACGGGGGGTGATGGGCTACACCTTC. Translating it yields CASSQLRGVMGYTF. The chain links TRBV4-3 to TRBJ1-2, with D perhaps TRBD1 (5 bases). V was shortened by 2 bases and J by 8 bases, with 15 bases between the two germline ends. This CDR3 spans 14 amino acids. The germline V gene encodes CDR1 LGHNA and CDR2 YSLEER.

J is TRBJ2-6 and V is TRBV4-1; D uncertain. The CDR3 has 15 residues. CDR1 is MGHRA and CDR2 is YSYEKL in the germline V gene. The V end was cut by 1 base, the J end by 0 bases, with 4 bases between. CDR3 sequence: CASSQVDSGANVLTF. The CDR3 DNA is TGCGCCAGCAGCCAAGTAGACTCTGGGGCCAACGTCCTGACTTTC.

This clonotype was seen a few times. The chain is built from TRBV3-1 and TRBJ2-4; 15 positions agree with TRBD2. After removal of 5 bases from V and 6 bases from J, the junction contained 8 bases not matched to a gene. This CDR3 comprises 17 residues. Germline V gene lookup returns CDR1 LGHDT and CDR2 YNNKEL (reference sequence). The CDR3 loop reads CASSTGLAGGPRNIQYF. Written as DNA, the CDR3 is TGTGCCAGCAGCACCGGACTAGCGGGGGGGCCAAGAAACATTCAGTACTTC.

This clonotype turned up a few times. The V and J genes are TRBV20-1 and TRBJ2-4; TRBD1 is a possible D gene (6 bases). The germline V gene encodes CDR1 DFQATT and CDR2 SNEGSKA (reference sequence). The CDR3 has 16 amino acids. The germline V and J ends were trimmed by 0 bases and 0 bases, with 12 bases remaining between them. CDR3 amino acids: CSARDTRGRAKNIQYF. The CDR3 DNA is TGCAGTGCTAGAGATACCAGGGGACGAGCCAAAAACATTCAGTACTTC.

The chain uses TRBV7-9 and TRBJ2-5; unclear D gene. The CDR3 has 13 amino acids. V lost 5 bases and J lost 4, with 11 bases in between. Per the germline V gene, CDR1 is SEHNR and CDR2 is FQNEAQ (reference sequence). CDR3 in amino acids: CASSPPGRETQYF. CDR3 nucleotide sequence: TGTGCCAGCAGCCCCCCGGGCCGAGAGACCCAGTACTTC. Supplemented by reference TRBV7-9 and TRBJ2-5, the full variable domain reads DTGVSQNPRHKITKRGQNVTFRCDPISEHNRLYWYRQTLGQGPEFLTYFQNEAQLEKSRLLSDRFSAERPKGSFSTLEIQRTEQGDSAMYLCASSPPGRETQYFGPGTRLLVL.

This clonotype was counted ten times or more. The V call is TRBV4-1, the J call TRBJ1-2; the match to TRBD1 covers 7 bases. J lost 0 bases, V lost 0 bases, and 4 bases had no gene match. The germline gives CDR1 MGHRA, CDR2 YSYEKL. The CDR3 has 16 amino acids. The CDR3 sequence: CASSQEPGQTNYGYTF. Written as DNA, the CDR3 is TGCGCCAGCAGCCAAGAACCGGGACAGACTAACTATGGCTACACCTTC.

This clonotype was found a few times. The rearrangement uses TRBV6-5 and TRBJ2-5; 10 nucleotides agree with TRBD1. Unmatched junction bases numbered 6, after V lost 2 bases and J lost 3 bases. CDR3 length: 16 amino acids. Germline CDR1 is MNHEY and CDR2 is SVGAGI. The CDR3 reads CASSYRTGTGEETQYF. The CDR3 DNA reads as TGTGCCAGCAGTTACAGAACCGGGACAGGGGAAGAGACCCAGTACTTC.

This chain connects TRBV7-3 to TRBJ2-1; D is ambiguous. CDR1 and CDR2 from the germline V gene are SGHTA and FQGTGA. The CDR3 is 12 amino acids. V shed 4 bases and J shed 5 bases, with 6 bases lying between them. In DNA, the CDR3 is TGTGCCAGCAGCTCCGATCACAATGAGCAGTTCTTC. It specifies CASSSDHNEQFF.

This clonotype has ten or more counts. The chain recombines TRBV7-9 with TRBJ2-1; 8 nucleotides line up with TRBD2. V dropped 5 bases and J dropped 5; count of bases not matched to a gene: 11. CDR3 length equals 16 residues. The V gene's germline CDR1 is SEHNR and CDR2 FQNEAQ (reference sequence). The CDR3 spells CASSAASGPGDNEQFF. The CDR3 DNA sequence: TGTGCCAGCAGCGCAGCTAGCGGGCCCGGGGACAATGAGCAGTTCTTC.

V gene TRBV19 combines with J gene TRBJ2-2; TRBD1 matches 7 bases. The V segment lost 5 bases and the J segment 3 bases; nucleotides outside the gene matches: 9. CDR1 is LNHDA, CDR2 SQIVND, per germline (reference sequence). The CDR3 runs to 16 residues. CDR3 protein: CASSFDRDSYTGELFF. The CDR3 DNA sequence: TGTGCCAGTAGTTTCGATCGGGACAGTTACACCGGGGAGCTGTTTTTT. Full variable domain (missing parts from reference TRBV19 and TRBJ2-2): DGGITQSPKYLFRKEGQNVTLSCEQNLNHDAMYWYRQDPGQGLRLIYYSQIVNDFQKGDIAEGYSVSREKKESFPLTVTSAQKNPTAFYLCASSFDRDSYTGELFFGEGSRLTVL.

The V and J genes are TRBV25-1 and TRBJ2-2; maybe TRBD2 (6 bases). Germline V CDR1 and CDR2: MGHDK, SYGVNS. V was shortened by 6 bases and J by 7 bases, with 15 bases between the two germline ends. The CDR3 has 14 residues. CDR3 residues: CASSGAGVGGELFF. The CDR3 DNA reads TGTGCCAGCAGCGGAGCGGGCGTTGGCGGGGAGCTGTTTTTT.

CDR3 amino acids: CASSLNLGAEAFF. The CDR3 DNA sequence: TGCGCCAGCAGCTTGAATCTGGGAGCAGAAGCTTTCTTT. The J gene is TRBJ1-1, the V gene TRBV5-1, with D unresolved. V gave up 1 base and J gave up 8 bases, with 12 bases separating them. Per the germline V gene, CDR1 is SGHRS and CDR2 is YFSETQ. CDR3 length: 13 amino acids.

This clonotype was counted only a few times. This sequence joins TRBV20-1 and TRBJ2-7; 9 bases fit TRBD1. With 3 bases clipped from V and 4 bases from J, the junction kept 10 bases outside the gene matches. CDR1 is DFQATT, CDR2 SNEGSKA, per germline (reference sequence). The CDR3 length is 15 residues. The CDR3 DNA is TGCAGTGCTAGGGGACAGGGAATGGGAATATACGAGCAGTACTTC. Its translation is CSARGQGMGIYEQYF.

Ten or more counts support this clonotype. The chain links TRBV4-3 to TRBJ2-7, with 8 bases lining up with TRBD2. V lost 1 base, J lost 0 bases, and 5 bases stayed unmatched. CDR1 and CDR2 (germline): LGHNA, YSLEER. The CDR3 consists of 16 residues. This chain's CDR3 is CASSQVVGGVSYEQYF. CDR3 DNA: TGCGCCAGCAGCCAAGTGGTCGGGGGGGTCTCCTACGAGCAGTACTTC.

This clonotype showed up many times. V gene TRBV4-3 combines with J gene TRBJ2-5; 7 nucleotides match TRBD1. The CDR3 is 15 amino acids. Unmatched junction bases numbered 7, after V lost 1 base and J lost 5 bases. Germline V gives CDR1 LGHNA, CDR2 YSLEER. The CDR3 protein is CASSQGAGGEETQYF. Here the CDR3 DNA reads TGCGCCAGCAGCCAAGGGGCAGGGGGAGAGGAGACCCAGTACTTC.

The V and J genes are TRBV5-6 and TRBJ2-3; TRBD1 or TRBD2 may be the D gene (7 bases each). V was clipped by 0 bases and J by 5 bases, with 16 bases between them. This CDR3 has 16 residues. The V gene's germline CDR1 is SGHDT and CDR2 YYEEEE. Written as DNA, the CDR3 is TGTGCCAGCAGCTTGGTTGGTCAGGGGGGGAGAGATACGCAGTATTTT. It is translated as CASSLVGQGGRDTQYF.

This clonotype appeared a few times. The CDR3 sequence: CASSRGQNSGNTIYF. In nucleotides, the CDR3 is TGTGCCAGCAGCCGCGGACAGAACTCTGGAAACACCATATATTTT. The chain carries TRBV4-2 and TRBJ1-3; tentative D call: TRBD1 (6 bases). V lost 4 bases and J 0 bases, leaving 10 bases between the germline ends. The CDR3 spans 15 residues. CDR1 is LGHNA and CDR2 is YNFKEQ in the germline V gene.

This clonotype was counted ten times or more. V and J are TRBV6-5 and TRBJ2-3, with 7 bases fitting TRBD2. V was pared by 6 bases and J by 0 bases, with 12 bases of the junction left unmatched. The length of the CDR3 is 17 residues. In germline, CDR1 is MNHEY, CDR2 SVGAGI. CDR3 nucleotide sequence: TGTGCCAGCAGCCTAAACCGACTAGCAGCTAGCACAGATACGCAGTATTTT. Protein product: CASSLNRLAASTDTQYF.

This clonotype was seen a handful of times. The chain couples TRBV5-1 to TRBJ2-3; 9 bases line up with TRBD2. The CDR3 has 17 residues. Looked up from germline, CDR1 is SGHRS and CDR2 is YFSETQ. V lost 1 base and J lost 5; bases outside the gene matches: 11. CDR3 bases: TGCGCCAGCAGCTTGAGTGGTAGCGGGAGAGCTAGAGATACGCAGTATTTT. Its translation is CASSLSGSGRARDTQYF. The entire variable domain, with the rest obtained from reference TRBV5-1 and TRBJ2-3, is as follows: KAGVTQTPRYLIKTRGQQVTLSCSPISGHRSVSWYQQTPGQGLQFLFEYFSETQRNKGNFPGRFSGRQFSNSRSEMNVSTLELGDSALYLCASSLSGSGRARDTQYFGPGTRLTVL.

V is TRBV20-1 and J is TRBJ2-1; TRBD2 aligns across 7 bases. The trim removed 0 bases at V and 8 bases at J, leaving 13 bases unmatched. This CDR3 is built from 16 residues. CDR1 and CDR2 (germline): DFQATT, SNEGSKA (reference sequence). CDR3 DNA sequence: TGCAGTGCTAGAGATTCTGCCAGCGGGACCCTCGATGAGCAGTTCTTC. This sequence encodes CSARDSASGTLDEQFF.

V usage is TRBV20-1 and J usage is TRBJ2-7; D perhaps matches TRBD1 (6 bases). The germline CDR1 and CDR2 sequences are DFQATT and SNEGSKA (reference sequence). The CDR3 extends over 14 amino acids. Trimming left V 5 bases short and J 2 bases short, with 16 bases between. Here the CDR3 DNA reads TGCAGTGCTCCGGTGAGGGGGTTACCCTACGAGCAGTACTTC. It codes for CSAPVRGLPYEQYF.

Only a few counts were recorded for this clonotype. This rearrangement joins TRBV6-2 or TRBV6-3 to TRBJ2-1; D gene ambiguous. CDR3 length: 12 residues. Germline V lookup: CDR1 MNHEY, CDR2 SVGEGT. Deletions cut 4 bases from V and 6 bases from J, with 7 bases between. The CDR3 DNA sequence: TGTGCCAGCAGTTCCCTGGGCAATGAGCAGTTCTTC. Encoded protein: CASSSLGNEQFF.